The next 29 T cell receptor beta chains were all read from a single sample in a study of T cell responses to AZD1222 COVID-19 vaccine. Measured with immunoSEQ multiplex PCR; TCRdb has only the in-frame clones, and not every one. The top ten clones hold about 1.1% of a sample with around 120,000 clones, about 92% of them seen once. The sequencing here drew on peripheral blood, taken on day 0 of AZD1222 vaccination. The origin of the receptors is an adult in good health.

The chain combines TRBV19 with TRBJ2-2, with D tentatively TRBD1 (7 bases). The V gene's germline CDR1 is LNHDA and CDR2 SQIVND (reference sequence). The CDR3 has 16 residues. V gave up 4 bases and J gave up 3 bases, with 15 bases separating them. The CDR3 reads CASSNEEGAYTGELFF. CDR3 sequence (DNA): TGTGCCAGTAGTAACGAGGAGGGGGCCTACACCGGGGAGCTGTTTTTT.

V and J are TRBV6-5 and TRBJ1-3; no reliable D call. V was clipped by 4 bases and J by 0 bases, with 10 bases between them. Germline loops: CDR1 MNHEY, CDR2 SVGAGI. The CDR3 consists of 15 residues. The CDR3 DNA is TGTGCCAGCAGTTTGCTAAGGGCCTCTGGAAACACCATATATTTT. As protein: CASSLLRASGNTIYF.

V gene TRBV30 combines with J gene TRBJ2-7; 7 bases agree with TRBD2. J gave up 6 bases and V 4 bases, and 12 bases lay outside the gene matches. This CDR3 spans 14 amino acids. Germline V gives CDR1 GTSNPN, CDR2 SVGIG (reference sequence). The CDR3 coding sequence is TGTGCCTGGACCACCGGGACTACCGTACGCGAGCAGTACTTC. This gives the protein CAWTTGTTVREQYF. Filled out from reference TRBV30 and TRBJ2-7, the complete variable domain reads SQTIHQWPATLVQPVGSPLSLECTVEGTSNPNLYWYRQAAGRGLQLLFYSVGIGQISSEVPQNLSASRPQDRQFILSSKKLLLSDSGFYLCAWTTGTTVREQYFGPGTRLTVT.

The sample holds one count of this clone. This sequence joins TRBV27 and TRBJ2-1; D is perhaps TRBD2 (6 bases). The CDR3 consists of 14 residues. The germline V gene encodes CDR1 MNHEY and CDR2 SMNVEV (reference sequence). V lost 6 bases, J lost 1 base, and 10 bases lay in between. The CDR3 loop reads CASSMGGSYNEQFF. The CDR3 DNA follows: TGTGCCAGCAGCATGGGAGGATCCTACAATGAGCAGTTCTTC.

This chain links TRBV5-4 with TRBJ2-1, with D hard to call. Germline CDR1 SGHNT, CDR2 YYREEE (reference sequence). The ends were cut back, 4 bases at V and 0 bases at J, with 5 bases in the middle. The CDR3 loop spans 13 amino acids. The CDR3: CASSEVSYNEQFF. CDR3 nucleotides: TGTGCCAGCAGCGAAGTCTCCTACAATGAGCAGTTCTTC.

This rearrangement joins TRBV5-1 to TRBJ2-5; D is possibly TRBD1 or TRBD2 (7 bases each). V gave up 0 bases and J gave up 5 bases, with 17 bases separating them. This CDR3 contains 16 residues. Germline values: CDR1 SGHRS, CDR2 YFSETQ. The CDR3 region is CASSLAGGAAGETQYF. In nucleotides, the CDR3 is TGCGCCAGCAGCTTGGCAGGGGGGGCGGCCGGGGAGACCCAGTACTTC.

The chain has TRBV9 and TRBJ1-1; a weak D match, TRBD1 (5 bases). CDR3 size: 15 residues. Trimming cost V 3 bases and J 3 bases, with 15 bases left between them. Germline CDR1 and CDR2: SGDLS and YYNGEE. The CDR3, as DNA: TGTGCCAGCAGCGGTGGGGCCGCGGCTTACACTGAAGCTTTCTTT. This encodes CASSGGAAAYTEAFF.

Details on this clone: One junction end disagrees with the germline gene, perhaps due to a read error. V is TRBV6-6 and J is TRBJ2-7, with D perhaps TRBD1 or TRBD2 (10 bases each). The germline V gene has CDR1 MNHNY and CDR2 SVGAGI (reference sequence). CDR3 size: 19 residues. This chain's CDR3 is CASSPRQGASGRASDEQYF. In DNA form, the CDR3 reads TGTGCCAGCAGTCCGCGACAGGGGGCAAGCGGGAGGGCCTCCGACGAGCAGTACTTC.

The rearrangement joins TRBV3-1 (or the pseudogene TRBV3-2) to TRBJ2-5; 7 nucleotides line up with TRBD2. From germline, CDR1 is LGHDT and CDR2 YNNKEL (reference sequence). Trimming cost V 4 bases and J 2 bases; bases outside gene matches: 7. This CDR3 contains 15 residues. The CDR3 region is CASSPTGTTQETQYF. The CDR3, as DNA: TGTGCCAGCAGCCCAACCGGGACTACACAAGAGACCCAGTACTTC.

The V gene is TRBV6-1, the J gene TRBJ2-5; D is perhaps TRBD1 or TRBD2 (5 bases each). Looked up from germline, CDR1 is MNHNS and CDR2 is SASEGT. Trimming took 0 bases from V and 4 from J, leaving 12 bases between them. This CDR3 is built from 15 residues. The CDR3 DNA reads TGTGCCAGCAGTGAAGCACGGGGTAGGGGAGAGACCCAGTACTTC. Residues: CASSEARGRGETQYF.

The CDR3 nucleotides are TGTGCCACCAGTGCCCCGGGACAGGGGGGCTACGAGCAGTACTTC. Amino acids: CATSAPGQGGYEQYF. V is TRBV24-1 and J is TRBJ2-7; TRBD1 agrees at 11 bases. This CDR3 is built from 15 residues. Germline V gives CDR1 KGHDR, CDR2 SFDVKD. Trimming removed 5 bases from V and 3 bases from J; junction bases left unmatched: 5.

This chain joins TRBV19 and TRBJ2-3; 9 bases map to TRBD1. Germline CDR1 reads LNHDA; CDR2 reads SQIVND (reference sequence). With 5 bases clipped from V and 3 bases from J, the junction kept 3 bases outside the gene matches. This CDR3 contains 14 residues. In DNA, the CDR3 is TGTGCCAGTAGTTACAGGGGGCAGACAGATACGCAGTATTTT. Its protein product is CASSYRGQTDTQYF.

This chain joins TRBV5-4 and TRBJ2-2, with 10 bases lining up with TRBD2. Germline V gene sequence: CDR1 SGHNT, CDR2 YYREEE (reference sequence). The CDR3 loop spans 15 amino acids. Losses at the gene ends were 4 bases for V and 4 bases for J; bases not matched to a gene: 4. The CDR3 bases are TGTGCCAGCAGCCGGAGCGGGGGGGGCACCGGGGAGCTGTTTTTT. The encoded protein is CASSRSGGGTGELFF. The whole variable domain, remainder taken from reference TRBV5-4 and TRBJ2-2, is ETGVTQSPTHLIKTRGQQVTLRCSSQSGHNTVSWYQQALGQGPQFIFQYYREEENGRGNFPPRFSGLQFPNYSSELNVNALELDDSALYLCASSRSGGGTGELFFGEGSRLTVL.

V gene TRBV6-5 combines with J gene TRBJ1-3; D perhaps matches TRBD1 (5 bases). The CDR3 totals 15 residues. The V and J ends lost 2 bases and 2 bases respectively, with 10 bases between them. CDR1 is MNHEY and CDR2 is SVGAGI in the germline V gene. CDR3 bases: TGTGCCAGCAGTTACGGTGTGGGGGCTGGAAACACCATATATTTT. This encodes CASSYGVGAGNTIYF.

The chain recombines TRBV5-4 with TRBJ1-1; no clear D. The CDR3 has 18 residues. V was shortened by 0 bases and J by 1 base, with 19 bases between the two germline ends. Germline CDR1 is SGHNT and CDR2 is YYREEE (reference sequence). The CDR3 bases are TGTGCCAGCAGCTTGGCCCAGAGGGTAATATCCTCGAACACTGAAGCTTTCTTT. Translating it yields CASSLAQRVISSNTEAFF. The entire variable domain, with the rest obtained from reference TRBV5-4 and TRBJ1-1, is as follows: ETGVTQSPTHLIKTRGQQVTLRCSSQSGHNTVSWYQQALGQGPQFIFQYYREEENGRGNFPPRFSGLQFPNYSSELNVNALELDDSALYLCASSLAQRVISSNTEAFFGQGTRLTVV.

The rearrangement links TRBV9 to TRBJ2-7; TRBD1 might be the D (7 bases). The CDR3 has 14 amino acids. Germline CDR1 is SGDLS and CDR2 is YYNGEE. Trimming shortened V by 3 bases and J by 3 bases, and 13 bases separated the two germline ends. The CDR3 loop is CASSAAGQSYEQYF. In DNA, the CDR3 is TGTGCCAGCAGCGCTGCGGGACAGAGCTACGAGCAGTACTTC.

The gene calls are TRBV7-9 and TRBJ2-1, with TRBD2 identical over 10 bases. The CDR3 has 18 amino acids. Germline lookup yields CDR1 SEHNR and CDR2 FQNEAQ (reference sequence). Losses at the gene ends were 5 bases for V and 6 bases for J; bases not matched to a gene: 16. The CDR3 sequence is CASSRLGAGGGYSNEQFF. CDR3 bases: TGTGCCAGCAGCCGCCTCGGAGCGGGGGGGGGCTATAGCAATGAGCAGTTCTTC.

This chain links TRBV7-3 with TRBJ2-7, with TRBD2 matching over 13 bases. Germline V gene sequence: CDR1 SGHTA, CDR2 FQGTGA. J lost 7 bases, V lost 5 bases, and 8 bases had no gene match. The CDR3 has 15 residues. The CDR3 DNA is TGTGCCAGCAGCCCAGGACTAGCGGGAGTTCAGGAGCAGTACTTC. This codes for CASSPGLAGVQEQYF.

The J gene is TRBJ1-2, the V gene TRBV27, with 8 bases matching TRBD1. The CDR3 totals 12 residues. Germline V gene sequence: CDR1 MNHEY, CDR2 SMNVEV (reference sequence). V dropped 10 bases and J dropped 3; count of bases not matched to a gene: 4. CDR3 sequence (DNA): TGTGCCACTCACAGGGGGGACTATGGCTACACCTTC. This sequence encodes CATHRGDYGYTF.

The chain has TRBV3-1 (or the pseudogene TRBV3-2) and TRBJ2-7; no clear D. Germline values: CDR1 LGHDT, CDR2 YNNKEL (reference sequence). This CDR3 is 13 amino acids long. The V and J ends lost 2 bases and 6 bases respectively, with 11 bases between them. CDR3 loop: CASSQQPAFEQYF. The CDR3 DNA reads as TGTGCCAGCAGCCAACAGCCCGCGTTCGAGCAGTACTTC.

V and J are TRBV7-9 and TRBJ1-5; D unresolved. This CDR3 is built from 13 residues. V was shortened by 5 bases and J by 2 bases, with 7 bases between the two germline ends. In germline, CDR1 is SEHNR, CDR2 FQNEAQ (reference sequence). The CDR3: CASSLFGNQPQHF. The CDR3 bases are TGTGCCAGCAGCCTTTTTGGCAATCAGCCCCAGCATTTT.

This chain uses TRBV4-2 with TRBJ1-2, with no clear D. V lost 0 bases and J lost 4, with 9 bases in between. CDR1 and CDR2 (germline): LGHNA, YNFKEQ. This CDR3 spans 14 amino acids. The CDR3 region is CASSQDRNSYGYTF. The CDR3 coding sequence is TGTGCCAGCAGCCAAGATCGGAATAGCTATGGCTACACCTTC.

V and J are TRBV28 and TRBJ1-1; D is perhaps TRBD1 (5 bases). The V gene's germline CDR1 is MDHEN and CDR2 SYDVKM. The CDR3 covers 12 residues. With 8 bases removed from V and 1 base from J, the gap between germline ends came to 8 bases. In nucleotides, the CDR3 is TGTGCCAGCGGTGACAGGAACACTGAAGCTTTCTTT. As protein: CASGDRNTEAFF.

This chain connects TRBV20-1 to TRBJ1-2, with no clear D. Trimming pared 3 bases from V and 7 bases from J, leaving 6 bases between. CDR3 size: 10 residues. Germline values: CDR1 DFQATT, CDR2 SNEGSKA (reference sequence). CDR3 sequence (DNA): TGCAGTGCTAGGGATCGTGGCTACACCTTC. This encodes CSARDRGYTF.

This clone was found once. This chain joins TRBV13 and TRBJ1-1, with D uncertain. The CDR3 length is 15 residues. Trimming pared 1 base from V and 1 base from J, leaving 10 bases between. In germline, CDR1 is PRHDT, CDR2 FYEKMQ (reference sequence). CDR3 residues: CASSLAGVGNTEAFF. In nucleotides, the CDR3 is TGTGCCAGCAGCTTAGCCGGGGTGGGGAACACTGAAGCTTTCTTT.

This chain uses TRBV15 with TRBJ2-7; 9 positions agree with TRBD1. The CDR3 consists of 15 residues. J lost 2 bases, V lost 3 bases, and 5 bases had no gene match. In germline, CDR1 is LNHNV, CDR2 YYDKDF (reference sequence). Here the CDR3 DNA reads TGTGCCACCAGCAGTCCGGGACAGGGAACCTACGAGCAGTACTTC. It encodes CATSSPGQGTYEQYF.

This chain joins TRBV2 and TRBJ2-3; D possibly corresponds to TRBD2 (5 bases). CDR1 SNHLY and CDR2 FYNNEI come from the germline V gene. The CDR3 has 14 amino acids. Trimming shortened V by 7 bases and J by 1 base, and 12 bases separated the two germline ends. The CDR3, as DNA: TGTGCCAGCACCCCCCAGCGGCGCACAGATACGCAGTATTTT. The encoded protein is CASTPQRRTDTQYF.

This clone was detected once. The V gene is TRBV2, the J gene TRBJ2-1; D is undetermined. The CDR3 consists of 16 residues. The V gene lost 5 bases and the J gene lost 5 bases, with 19 bases spanning the gap. Germline CDR1 SNHLY, CDR2 FYNNEI. Here the CDR3 DNA reads TGTGCCAGCAGTCCATCCGGGTGGGGTCAGGACAATGAGCAGTTCTTC. Translation gives CASSPSGWGQDNEQFF.

V is TRBV2 and J is TRBJ1-1; 9 positions agree with TRBD1. The length of the CDR3 is 16 residues. The J segment lost 3 bases and the V segment lost 3 bases, leaving 8 bases of the junction unmatched. CDR1 SNHLY and CDR2 FYNNEI come from the germline V gene. Here the CDR3 DNA reads TGTGCCAGCAGTGAGGATTGGGACAGGGCTGACACTGAAGCTTTCTTT. It yields the protein CASSEDWDRADTEAFF. Full variable domain (outside the CDR3, taken from reference TRBV2 and TRBJ1-1): EPEVTQTPSHQVTQMGQEVILRCVPISNHLYFYWYRQILGQKVEFLVSFYNNEISEKSEIFDDQFSVERPDGSNFTLKIRSTKLEDSAMYFCASSEDWDRADTEAFFGQGTRLTVV.